A selection of T cell receptor beta chains follows, all from one sample in a study of shared clonotypes between healthy human individuals. Some clones are missing from TCRdb's copy, which holds only in-frame ones; the method was immunoSEQ multiplex PCR. The sample lists some 1 million clones, approximately 72% occurring once. Sequences were obtained from memory CD4+ T cells sorted from blood. These receptors all stem from a young man in good health. Each CDR3 is given with its conserved first and last residue. D genes are given only for firm matches. Size values are once, few and many counts, or a class for expanded clones, and some rows have none.

D,size,J,V,CDR3,DNA
NA,NA,TRBJ2-7,TRBV5-5,CASSWDRGPEQYF,TGTGCCAGCAGCTGGGACCGGGGACCCGAGCAGTACTTC
NA,NA,TRBJ2-1,TRBV4-3,CASSQGVQGLYNEQFF,TGCGCCAGCAGCCAAGGGGTTCAGGGGCTGTACAATGAGCAGTTCTTC
NA,once,TRBJ1-4,TRBV18,CASSPRIGEKLFF,TGTGCCAGCTCACCCAGGATCGGGGAAAAACTGTTTTTT
TRBD1,NA,TRBJ2-7,TRBV5-1,CASSAGGYEQYF,TGCGCCAGCAGTGCAGGGGGTTACGAGCAGTACTTC
TRBD2,NA,TRBJ2-2,TRBV5-4,CASSFAASGIANTGELFF,TGTGCCAGCAGCTTTGCTGCTAGCGGGATCGCGAACACCGGGGAGCTGTTTTTT
TRBD1,NA,TRBJ1-6,TRBV15,CATSREGQGNSPLHF,TGTGCCACCAGCAGAGAGGGACAGGGGAATTCACCCCTCCACTTT
TRBD1,NA,TRBJ2-1,TRBV25-1,CASTPRQGAREQFF,TGTGCCAGCACCCCACGACAGGGGGCGCGTGAGCAGTTCTTC
TRBD2,NA,TRBJ2-3,TRBV28,CASSVGGGGTDTQYF,TGTGCCAGCAGTGTGGGTGGCGGGGGGACAGATACGCAGTATTTT
NA,NA,TRBJ2-5,TRBV6-1,CASRPWGEGETQYF,TGTGCCAGCAGACCATGGGGGGAAGGAGAGACCCAGTACTTC
TRBD1,NA,TRBJ1-5,TRBV2,CASRDRDRDLQPQHF,TGTGCCAGCAGAGACCGGGACAGGGATTTACAGCCCCAGCATTTT
NA,NA,TRBJ1-5,TRBV15,CATSPRGRSSNQPQHF,TGTGCCACCAGCCCGCGCGGACGGTCCAGCAATCAGCCCCAGCATTTT
NA,NA,TRBJ1-2,TRBV6-1,CASSTNNYGYTF,TGTGCCAGCAGTACGAACAACTATGGCTACACCTTC
NA,NA,TRBJ2-5,TRBV5-6,CASIPSGVLQETQYF,TGTGCCAGCATCCCGAGCGGTGTCCTTCAAGAGACCCAGTACTTC
TRBD2,few,TRBJ2-4,TRBV28,CASSFRPGSGGGGHSIQYF,TGTGCCAGCAGTTTTCGTCCGGGGTCCGGCGGCGGGGGGCATAGCATTCAGTACTTC
TRBD1,NA,TRBJ1-2,TRBV29-1,CSVPNRGRYGYTF,TGCAGCGTACCCAACAGGGGACGCTATGGCTACACCTTC
NA,NA,TRBJ2-1,TRBV5-1,CASSLEGYSYNEQFF,TGCGCCAGCAGCTTGGAGGGATACTCCTACAATGAGCAGTTCTTC
TRBD2,NA,TRBJ2-1,TRBV6-5,CASSYTLAAGGEQFF,TGTGCCAGCAGTTACACCCTGGCAGCGGGAGGTGAGCAGTTCTTC
TRBD2,NA,TRBJ2-7,TRBV11-2,CASSPLAGGGQYF,TGTGCCAGCAGCCCCCTGGCGGGGGGTGGGCAGTACTTC
NA,NA,TRBJ2-1,TRBV14,CASSRDFYNEQFF,TGTGCCAGCAGCCGGGACTTTTACAATGAGCAGTTCTTC
NA,NA,TRBJ2-2,TRBV27,CASNRMRTLDTGELFF,TGTGCCAGCAACCGGATGAGGACCCTAGACACCGGGGAGCTGTTTTTT
NA,NA,TRBJ1-2,TRBV5-4,CASSLRTANYGYTF,TGTGCCAGCAGCTTGAGAACAGCTAACTATGGCTACACCTTC
TRBD2,NA,TRBJ2-3,TRBV9,CASSVSGGPSTDTQYF,TGTGCCAGCAGCGTGAGCGGGGGGCCAAGCACAGATACGCAGTATTTT
TRBD2,NA,TRBJ2-7,TRBV6-1,CASTRTSGSYEQYF,TGTGCCAGCACTAGGACTAGCGGGAGTTACGAGCAGTACTTC
NA,NA,TRBJ2-2,TRBV5-1,CASKEGDLNTGELFF,TGCGCCAGCAAGGAGGGGGACCTTAACACCGGGGAGCTGTTTTTT
NA,NA,TRBJ2-7,TRBV28,CASSFKGVLFYEQYF,TGTGCCAGCAGTTTTAAGGGAGTTTTATTCTACGAGCAGTACTTC
NA,NA,TRBJ1-3,TRBV6-1,CATTGQGGNTIYF,TGTGCCACCACGGGGCAGGGTGGAAACACCATATATTTT
TRBD1,NA,TRBJ1-5,TRBV19,CASSMDRRQPQHF,TGTGCCAGTAGCATGGACAGGAGACAGCCCCAGCATTTT
NA,NA,TRBJ2-7,TRBV5-1,CASSPEEGAHEQYF,TGCGCCAGCAGCCCGGAGGAGGGGGCCCACGAGCAGTACTTC
NA,NA,TRBJ2-1,TRBV11-3,CASSFEPSLSYNEQFF,TGTGCCAGCAGCTTTGAGCCTAGCCTCTCCTACAATGAGCAGTTCTTC
NA,NA,TRBJ1-1,TRBV7-2,CASSLGVSTEAFF,TGTGCCAGCAGCTTAGGGGTGTCCACTGAAGCTTTCTTT
NA,NA,TRBJ1-2,TRBV5-5,CASSLNGGIGYTF,TGTGCCAGCAGCTTGAACGGAGGTATCGGCTACACCTTC
NA,NA,TRBJ1-6,TRBV5-4,CASSLQGGSPLHF,TGTGCCAGCAGCTTGCAGGGAGGCTCACCCCTCCACTTT
NA,NA,TRBJ2-7,TRBV5-1,CASSLGAPYEQYF,TGCGCCAGCAGCTTGGGGGCCCCTTACGAGCAGTACTTC
TRBD1,few,TRBJ1-2,TRBV29-1,CSVEWGQGVGGYTF,TGCAGCGTTGAATGGGGACAGGGTGTTGGTGGCTACACCTTC
NA,few,TRBJ1-6,TRBV5-6,CASSATGYSYNSPLHF,TGTGCCAGCAGCGCGACAGGCTACTCCTATAATTCACCCCTCCACTTT
TRBD1,NA,TRBJ1-2,TRBV7-2,CASSSRTGSRYGYTF,TGTGCCAGCAGCTCTCGGACAGGGAGTAGGTATGGCTACACCTTC
NA,NA,TRBJ2-1,TRBV28,CASSLRRRDDEQFF,TGTGCCAGCAGTTTACGGCGGCGGGACGATGAGCAGTTCTTC
NA,NA,TRBJ1-1,TRBV7-8,CASSLEFSGHGVTEAFF,TGTGCCAGCAGCTTAGAGTTCTCGGGACACGGAGTCACTGAAGCTTTCTTT
TRBD2,few,TRBJ2-1,TRBV2,CASSEAGLAPFF,TGTGCCAGCAGTGAAGCGGGACTAGCTCCGTTCTTC
TRBD1,NA,TRBJ2-5,TRBV7-9,CASSSGQGRTETQYF,TGTGCCAGCAGCTCAGGACAGGGCCGCACGGAGACCCAGTACTTC
TRBD1,NA,TRBJ1-1,TRBV7-8,CASSFRPSGQGRNEAFF,TGTGCCAGCAGCTTCCGACCCTCGGGACAGGGAAGAAATGAAGCTTTCTTT
NA,NA,TRBJ2-4,TRBV5-1,CATLGSGSGSKNIQYF,TGCGCCACCCTTGGATCGGGTTCTGGGTCCAAAAACATTCAGTACTTC
NA,NA,TRBJ2-3,TRBV7-2,CASSLAVDTQYF,TGTGCCAGCAGCTTAGCTGTGGATACGCAGTATTTT
NA,NA,TRBJ2-2,TRBV19,CASSIPGHPTTWNTGELFF,TGTGCCAGTAGTATTCCCGGACATCCAACAACCTGGAACACCGGGGAGCTGTTTTTT
NA,NA,TRBJ2-1,TRBV10-2,CASSSGLVAYNEQFF,TGCGCCAGCAGCTCGGGACTGGTGGCCTACAATGAGCAGTTCTTC
NA,few,TRBJ2-4,TRBV2,CASSEALRELRLQYF,TGTGCCAGCAGTGAAGCGCTTCGAGAGCTTCGACTCCAGTACTTC
TRBD1,NA,TRBJ2-3,TRBV6-1,CASSVGTGSVDTQYF,TGTGCCAGCAGTGTGGGGACAGGGTCGGTAGATACGCAGTATTTT
NA,NA,TRBJ1-4,TRBV15,CATSRIIQTNEKLFF,TGTGCCACCAGCAGAATCATACAAACTAATGAAAAACTGTTTTTT
NA,NA,TRBJ2-5,TRBV6-1,CASSEGETQYF,TGTGCCAGCAGTGAAGGTGAGACCCAGTACTTC
TRBD2,few,TRBJ2-2,TRBV5-1,CASSLDSGRARVTGELFF,TGCGCCAGCAGCTTGGATAGCGGGAGGGCCCGAGTCACCGGGGAGCTGTTTTTT
NA,NA,TRBJ2-3,TRBV5-1,CASSLGMVTDTQYF,TGCGCCAGCAGCTTGGGAATGGTCACAGATACGCAGTATTTT
NA,once,TRBJ2-7,TRBV5-6,CASSFKNEQYF,TGTGCCAGCAGCTTCAAAAACGAGCAGTACTTC
TRBD1,NA,TRBJ1-2,TRBV28,CASSALRTGGYHGYTF,TGTGCCAGCAGCGCCCTCAGGACAGGGGGCTATCATGGCTACACCTTC
TRBD2,NA,TRBJ2-4,TRBV4-2,CASSQISGGVDIQYF,TGTGCCAGCAGCCAGATTAGCGGGGGGGTTGACATTCAGTACTTC